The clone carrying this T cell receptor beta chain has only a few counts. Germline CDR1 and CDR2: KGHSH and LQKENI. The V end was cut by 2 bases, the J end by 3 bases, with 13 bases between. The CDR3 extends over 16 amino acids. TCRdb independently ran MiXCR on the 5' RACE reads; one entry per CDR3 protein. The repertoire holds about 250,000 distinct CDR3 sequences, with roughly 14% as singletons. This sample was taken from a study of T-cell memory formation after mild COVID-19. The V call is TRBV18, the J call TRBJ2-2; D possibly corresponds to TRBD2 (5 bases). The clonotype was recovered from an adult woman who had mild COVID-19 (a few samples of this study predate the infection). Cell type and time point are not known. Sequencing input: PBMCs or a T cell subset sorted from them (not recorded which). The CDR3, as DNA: TGTGCCAGCTCACCAATTGACGGGAAGGACACCGGGGAGCTGTTTTTT. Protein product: CASSPIDGKDTGELFF.